This T cell receptor (beta chain) was found in a study of blood T cell repertoires in COVID-19. Using immunoSEQ multiplex PCR, the repertoire was profiled, and TCRdb retains in-frame clones only, with some absent. The repertoire holds roughly 180,000 clones, 65% to 85% seen once, with roughly 6% in the top ten. Per germline, CDR1 LNHDA and CDR2 SQIVND (reference sequence). The CDR3 runs to 17 residues. V was pared by 5 bases and J by 2 bases, with 12 bases of the junction left unmatched. Participants were aged roughly 18 to 90 years, lived in roughly 25 US areas, and enrolled virtually. This clone was seen a few times.

Sequencing was done on a sample of PBMCs or T cells enriched from blood (not recorded which). This TCR came from a middle-aged woman with acute COVID-19. The J gene is TRBJ1-3, the V gene TRBV19; 7 nucleotides align to TRBD1. CDR3 protein: CASSPLTGQATGNTIYF. In DNA form, the CDR3 reads TGTGCCAGTAGTCCTCTCACAGGACAGGCGACTGGAAACACCATATATTTT.